This T cell receptor (beta chain) was obtained from a study of Ad26.COV2.S vaccination and SARS-CoV-2 variants. General study findings and limits: Recipients of either vaccine or placebo displayed similar breadth of non-spike TCRs.

This sample's treatment: about 20 received Ad26.COV2.S at low or high dose, single or two shots; about 5 received placebo; per-sample allocation not given. The samples date from day 63 after the first vaccine or placebo injection. Donor was an adult aged 18-55 years in Boston. With regard to this clone: The target antigen is unknown.

The method was immunoSEQ multiplex PCR; TCRdb's version includes in-frame clones alone and lacks a portion of them. The sample contains under 550,000 clones, 88% of which appear only once. The CDR3 length is 17 residues. V was clipped by 3 bases and J by 0 bases, with 15 bases between them. Germline V gives CDR1 LGHDT, CDR2 YNNKEL (reference sequence). This sequence was found in a person aged 18-65 years who received the Ad26.COV2.S COVID-19 vaccine or a placebo. The sample was peripheral blood, taken in a trial of Ad26.COV2.S vaccine versus placebo. The chain is built from TRBV3-1 (or the pseudogene TRBV3-2) and TRBJ1-3; D is uncertain. The CDR3 is CASSHIPGGSSGNTIYF. Here the CDR3 DNA reads TGTGCCAGCAGCCATATTCCGGGCGGAAGCTCTGGAAACACCATATATTTT.